The 28 T cell receptor beta chains below were found in one sample sequenced in a study of T cell responses to AZD1222 COVID-19 vaccine (dated by TCRdb to about 2021). The protocol used for the library was the immunoSEQ multiplex PCR assay. In TCRdb, the immuneACCESS table is reduced to in-frame sequences with V and J assigned. These tables do not hold every clone; where another copy was compared, an unresolved V gene accounts for under half, and the others remain unexplained. This sample has 150,000 to 200,000 clones in its table, and over 80% of those were observed once. The ten biggest clones cover 6.1% of the sample. The time point label on this specimen signifies: baseline before first vaccination. Sample: peripheral blood, taken on day 0 of AZD1222 vaccination. The source is an adult in good health.

The CDR3 sequence: CASSTRVSTSTGELFF. In DNA form, the CDR3 reads TGTGCCAGTAGTACGCGGGTGAGCACCTCCACCGGGGAGCTGTTTTTT. This sequence joins TRBV19 and TRBJ2-2; D perhaps matches TRBD2 (5 bases). Trimming removed 4 bases from V and 4 bases from J, with 16 bases in between. The V gene's germline CDR1 is LNHDA and CDR2 SQIVND (reference sequence). The CDR3 extends over 16 amino acids.

This clone was recorded once. The J gene is TRBJ1-2, the V gene TRBV28; D is uncertain. This CDR3 contains 14 residues. V lost 1 base and J 8 bases, leaving 14 bases between the germline ends. Per germline, CDR1 MDHEN and CDR2 SYDVKM. The CDR3 DNA reads TGTGCCAGCAGTTTATCGGGTTCACCAAGGGGCTACACCTTC. Translating it yields CASSLSGSPRGYTF.

J is TRBJ1-5 and V is TRBV4-1; no definite D call. The CDR3 is 14 residues long. The germline V and J ends were trimmed by 0 bases and 2 bases, with 5 bases remaining between them. CDR1 and CDR2 (germline): MGHRA, YSYEKL. The CDR3 is CASSQDQGNQPQHF. The CDR3 DNA is TGCGCCAGCAGCCAAGATCAAGGCAATCAGCCCCAGCATTTT.

The chain combines TRBV19 with TRBJ1-5; 8 nucleotides line up with TRBD1. From germline, CDR1 is LNHDA and CDR2 SQIVND (reference sequence). The length of the CDR3 is 16 residues. V gave up 4 bases and J gave up 4 bases; unmatched junction bases: 9. The CDR3 region is CASSTLPGQGNQPQHF. CDR3 in DNA: TGTGCCAGTAGTACCCTCCCCGGACAGGGAAATCAGCCCCAGCATTTT. Full variable domain (missing parts from reference TRBV19 and TRBJ1-5): DGGITQSPKYLFRKEGQNVTLSCEQNLNHDAMYWYRQDPGQGLRLIYYSQIVNDFQKGDIAEGYSVSREKKESFPLTVTSAQKNPTAFYLCASSTLPGQGNQPQHFGDGTRLSIL.

The rearrangement joins TRBV4-1 to TRBJ2-3; D gene unclear. CDR1 is MGHRA, CDR2 YSYEKL, per germline. The CDR3 is 13 residues long. With 4 bases removed from V and 2 bases from J, the gap between germline ends came to 7 bases. In nucleotides, the CDR3 is TGCGCCAGCAGCCCCAAAGACACAGATACGCAGTATTTT. It is translated as CASSPKDTDTQYF.

The rearrangement links TRBV10-1 to TRBJ2-3, with 7 bases identical to TRBD2. The CDR3 contains 15 residues. CDR1 and CDR2 from the germline V gene are WNHNN and SYGVQD (reference sequence). The trim removed 6 bases at V and 0 bases at J, leaving 6 bases unmatched. The DNA for the CDR3 is TGCGCCAGCAGACCGGGGGGATCTAGCACAGATACGCAGTATTTT. As protein: CASRPGGSSTDTQYF.

The chain has TRBV24-1 and TRBJ2-7, with D perhaps being TRBD1 or TRBD2 (5 bases each). The CDR3 has 13 amino acids. CDR1 and CDR2 from the germline V gene are KGHDR and SFDVKD. V was trimmed by 6 bases and J by 1 base, leaving 9 bases between them. CDR3 sequence: CATSSGASYEQYF. The CDR3, as DNA: TGTGCCACCAGTTCCGGGGCATCCTACGAGCAGTACTTC.

This clone has only one observation. CDR3 loop: CASSQKQGSGRYTGELFF. As DNA, the CDR3 is TGTGCCAGCAGCCAAAAGCAGGGTTCGGGACGGTACACCGGGGAGCTGTTTTTT. The genes are TRBV14 and TRBJ2-2; D possibly matches TRBD1 or TRBD2 (5 bases each). The germline gives CDR1 SGHDN, CDR2 FVKESK. With 2 bases removed from V and 3 bases from J, the gap between germline ends came to 19 bases. The CDR3 is 18 amino acids.

The chain links TRBV18 to TRBJ1-3; 8 bases line up with TRBD1. The CDR3 spans 16 residues. The J segment lost 0 bases and the V segment lost 1 base, leaving 2 bases of the junction unmatched. CDR1 is KGHSH and CDR2 is LQKENI in the germline V gene. CDR3 protein: CASSPRQGNSGNTIYF. The CDR3 DNA sequence: TGTGCCAGCTCACCACGACAGGGGAACTCTGGAAACACCATATATTTT.

This rearrangement joins TRBV19 to TRBJ1-2; D may be TRBD1 (5 bases). Trimming cost V 1 base and J 0 bases, with 12 bases left between them. The CDR3 totals 16 residues. From germline, CDR1 is LNHDA and CDR2 SQIVND (reference sequence). The CDR3 protein is CASSIVEGRPNYGYTF. In DNA form, the CDR3 reads TGTGCCAGTAGTATAGTTGAGGGGCGACCTAACTATGGCTACACCTTC.

This chain uses TRBV19 with TRBJ1-6; D call uncertain. The CDR3 sequence is 15 residues long. Germline V gene data show CDR1 as LNHDA and CDR2 as SQIVND (reference sequence). V lost 5 bases and J 5 bases, leaving 13 bases between the germline ends. CDR3 loop: CASSERRLDNSPLHF. In DNA, the CDR3 is TGTGCCAGTAGTGAGCGTCGGCTTGATAATTCACCCCTCCACTTT.

This rearrangement joins TRBV6-2 or TRBV6-3 to TRBJ2-7; a possible D gene is TRBD1 (5 bases). Deletions cut 6 bases from V and 2 bases from J, with 11 bases between. Germline-derived CDR1 and CDR2 are MNHEY and SVGEGT. This CDR3 has 13 residues. The CDR3 nucleotides are TGTGCCAGCAGGCCTACGACAGCCTACGAGCAGTACTTC. Translated: CASRPTTAYEQYF.

This chain uses TRBV24-1 with TRBJ2-2; D is uncertain. Germline V lookup: CDR1 KGHDR, CDR2 SFDVKD. This CDR3 region has 15 residues. V dropped 4 bases and J dropped 1 base, with 9 bases sitting between them. This CDR3 reads CATSEVQKNTGELFF. The CDR3 coding sequence is TGTGCCACCAGTGAGGTCCAAAAGAACACCGGGGAGCTGTTTTTT.

The V gene is TRBV3-1 (or the pseudogene TRBV3-2), the J gene TRBJ2-3, with D tentatively TRBD2 (7 bases). V lost 3 bases, J lost 6 bases, and 16 bases lay in between. Germline CDR1 and CDR2: LGHDT and YNNKEL (reference sequence). The CDR3 loop spans 15 amino acids. The CDR3 region has the DNA TGTGCCAGCAGCCACGGCGGGGGCGCCGCGGATACGCAGTATTTT. Translated: CASSHGGGAADTQYF.

The gene calls are TRBV7-9 and TRBJ1-3, with D possibly TRBD1 on 6 matching bases. Per germline, CDR1 SEHNR and CDR2 FQNEAQ (reference sequence). CDR3 length equals 13 residues. V was cut by 5 bases and J by 7 bases, with 12 bases left in between. Here the CDR3 reads CASSGTGPNTIYF. CDR3 bases: TGTGCCAGCAGCGGCACAGGGCCTAACACCATATATTTT.

The rearrangement joins TRBV9 to TRBJ1-5; 7 bases align to TRBD1. The germline V gene has CDR1 SGDLS and CDR2 YYNGEE. The CDR3 spans 15 residues. V shed 4 bases, J shed 3 bases, and the junction held 7 bases outside the gene matches. This chain's CDR3 is CASSPGGESNQPQHF. CDR3 nucleotide sequence: TGTGCCAGCAGCCCAGGGGGGGAGTCCAATCAGCCCCAGCATTTT.

The gene calls are TRBV5-1 and TRBJ2-2, with D uncertain. Germline V gene data show CDR1 as SGHRS and CDR2 as YFSETQ. V lost 0 bases and J lost 1, with 4 bases in between. The CDR3 contains 14 residues. The CDR3 DNA is TGCGCCAGCAGCTTGGAGGGGAACACCGGGGAGCTGTTTTTT. Protein product: CASSLEGNTGELFF.

This clone was recorded once. The chain joins TRBV14 to TRBJ2-7; 8 nucleotides agree with TRBD1. The CDR3 consists of 17 residues. Germline V gene lookup returns CDR1 SGHDN and CDR2 FVKESK. J lost 2 bases, V lost 4 bases, and 13 bases had no gene match. CDR3 DNA: TGTGCCAGCAGCCCCCCCCCGGGACAGGCACCCCCCTACGAGCAGTACTTC. Amino acids: CASSPPPGQAPPYEQYF.

CDR3 sequence: CASSVLATGAHNYGYTF. The CDR3 DNA reads TGTGCCAGCAGCGTATTGGCTACGGGGGCCCATAACTATGGCTACACCTTC. J is TRBJ1-2 and V is TRBV9; TRBD1 is a possible D gene (6 bases). Germline V gene sequence: CDR1 SGDLS, CDR2 YYNGEE. The ends were cut back, 1 base at V and 1 base at J, with 17 bases in the middle. The CDR3 has 17 residues. Full variable domain (rest looked up from reference TRBV9 and TRBJ1-2): DSGVTQTPKHLITATGQRVTLRCSPRSGDLSVYWYQQSLDQGLQFLIQYYNGEERAKGNILERFSAQQFPDLHSELNLSSLELGDSALYFCASSVLATGAHNYGYTFGSGTRLTVV.

This rearrangement joins TRBV11-1 to TRBJ2-1; a weak D match, TRBD1 (5 bases). The CDR3 is 12 amino acids. CDR1 and CDR2 (germline): SGHAT, FQDESV (reference sequence). V gave up 3 bases and J gave up 9 bases, with 9 bases separating them. The CDR3 DNA reads TGTGCCAGCAGCTTTTGGGGCAGTGAGCAGTTCTTC. Translating it yields CASSFWGSEQFF.

This sequence joins TRBV29-1 and TRBJ1-2; D is ambiguous. V shed 0 bases and J shed 3 bases, with 14 bases lying between them. Germline V lookup: CDR1 SQVTM, CDR2 ANQGSEA. The CDR3 extends over 15 amino acids. For the CDR3, the DNA is TGCAGCGTTGAAGATCCTATTTTGTGGGACTATGGCTACACCTTC. Translating it yields CSVEDPILWDYGYTF. Using reference TRBV29-1 and TRBJ1-2 for the parts outside the CDR3, the full variable domain is SAVISQKPSRDICQRGTSLTIQCQVDSQVTMMFWYRQQPGQSLTLIATANQGSEATYESGFVIDKFPISRPNLTFSTLTVSNMSPEDSSIYLCSVEDPILWDYGYTFGSGTRLTVV.

Here the CDR3 reads CAIPLSGQNTGELFF. The CDR3 nucleotides read TGTGCCATCCCCCTCAGTGGGCAGAACACCGGGGAGCTGTTTTTT. The chain recombines TRBV2 with TRBJ2-2; D call uncertain. Trimming left V 10 bases short and J 1 base short, with 16 bases between. This CDR3 spans 15 amino acids. CDR1 and CDR2 (germline): SNHLY, FYNNEI.

The chain carries TRBV11-2 and TRBJ1-4, with 10 nucleotides matching TRBD1. J was trimmed by 8 bases and V by 4 bases; bases with no gene match: 7. The CDR3 consists of 15 residues. The germline V gene encodes CDR1 SGHAT and CDR2 FQNNGV. CDR3 in amino acids: CASSYGQGGREKLFF. Here the CDR3 DNA reads TGTGCCAGCAGCTACGGACAGGGGGGCAGGGAAAAACTGTTTTTT. The full variable domain, in which reference TRBV11-2 and TRBJ1-4 provide the parts outside the CDR3, is EAGVAQSPRYKIIEKRQSVAFWCNPISGHATLYWYQQILGQGPKLLIQFQNNGVVDDSQLPKDRFSAERLKGVDSTLKIQPAKLEDSAVYLCASSYGQGGREKLFFGSGTQLSVL.

V is TRBV6-2 or TRBV6-3 and J is TRBJ1-2; D remains unclear. The germline V gene encodes CDR1 MNHEY and CDR2 SVGEGT. The CDR3 consists of 12 residues. The germline V and J ends were trimmed by 6 bases and 4 bases, with 9 bases remaining between them. CDR3 sequence reads: CASSSEGYGYTF. The CDR3 bases are TGTGCCAGCAGCTCCGAGGGCTATGGCTACACCTTC.

This chain joins TRBV28 and TRBJ2-3; no reliable D call. The CDR3 has 14 amino acids. Trimming took off 6 bases at V and 8 bases at J, with 18 bases between the two ends. In germline, CDR1 is MDHEN, CDR2 SYDVKM. The CDR3 nucleotides are TGTGCCAGCAGCACCCTGATGTTAGCAGCTACGCAGTATTTT. It translates to CASSTLMLAATQYF.

The V call is TRBV18, the J call TRBJ1-4; 10 bases line up with TRBD1. The length of the CDR3 is 16 residues. Trimming cost V 4 bases and J 0 bases; bases outside gene matches: 2. Germline CDR1 is KGHSH and CDR2 is LQKENI. The CDR3, as DNA: TGTGCCAGCTCACGGGACAGGGGCGCAACTAATGAAAAACTGTTTTTT. Its protein is CASSRDRGATNEKLFF.

This rearrangement joins TRBV6-6 to TRBJ2-7; 8 nucleotides align to TRBD2. The CDR3 totals 13 residues. CDR1 MNHNY and CDR2 SVGAGI come from the germline V gene (reference sequence). Trimming took 9 bases from V and 6 from J; bases not matched to a gene: 10. As DNA, the CDR3 is TGTGCCAGTTCCCAGCGGGAGAGAGGCGAGCAGTACTTC. It yields the protein CASSQRERGEQYF.

The rearrangement links TRBV2 to TRBJ2-3, with D possibly being TRBD2 (5 bases). Germline V gene sequence: CDR1 SNHLY, CDR2 FYNNEI. This CDR3 contains 15 residues. The V end lost 10 bases, the J end lost 3 bases, and 20 bases lay between the germline ends. The CDR3 nucleotides read TGTGCCAACCGACTGGATAGGACTGGGACAGATACGCAGTATTTT. Residues: CANRLDRTGTDTQYF.